Presented here are 28 T cell receptor beta chains from one specimen sequenced in a study of cytomegalovirus exposure and HLA in healthy donors. In the PCR, 60 Vbeta and 13 Jbeta primers were used. The assay was immunoSEQ multiplex PCR, and TCRdb's table has in-frame clones only and misses some. The table records approximately 150,000 clones, more than 60% of them present only once. The sample comprised PBMCs. The receptor set was obtained from a female donor in good health and CMV-seronegative.

V usage is TRBV2 and J usage is TRBJ2-1; TRBD1 might be the D (7 bases). V was trimmed by 3 bases and J by 5 bases, leaving 14 bases between them. Per germline, CDR1 SNHLY and CDR2 FYNNEI. The CDR3 loop spans 15 amino acids. The CDR3 nucleotides read TGTGCCAGCAGTGATAGAGGCAGGGGGGACAATGAGCAGTTCTTC. This gives the protein CASSDRGRGDNEQFF.

This clone was observed a handful of times. The rearrangement links TRBV11-2 to TRBJ2-1; D remains unclear. CDR1 SGHAT and CDR2 FQNNGV come from the germline V gene. The CDR3 is 15 residues long. Trimming shortened V by 7 bases and J by 0 bases, and 13 bases separated the two germline ends. Here the CDR3 DNA reads TGTGCCAGCACCTCGGAGTTGAGCTCCTACAATGAGCAGTTCTTC. This encodes CASTSELSSYNEQFF.

CDR3 region: CASRKGATNEKLFF. For the CDR3, the DNA is TGTGCCAGCAGGAAAGGGGCAACTAATGAAAAACTGTTTTTT. The chain has TRBV28 and TRBJ1-4, with D maybe TRBD1 (5 bases). Germline lookup yields CDR1 MDHEN and CDR2 SYDVKM. There are 14 residues in the CDR3. Trimming removed 6 bases from V and 0 bases from J, with 8 bases in between.

V is TRBV27 and J is TRBJ1-1, with D possibly TRBD1 on 5 matching bases. The length of the CDR3 is 13 residues. V was cut by 4 bases and J by 0 bases, with 6 bases left in between. Per the germline V gene, CDR1 is MNHEY and CDR2 is SMNVEV (reference sequence). CDR3 sequence: CASSSTVNTEAFF. The CDR3 region has the DNA TGTGCCAGCAGTTCGACAGTGAACACTGAAGCTTTCTTT.

The chain links TRBV19 to TRBJ1-6; D might be TRBD1 (6 bases). The CDR3 spans 15 residues. Trimming removed 2 bases from V and 12 bases from J, with 17 bases in between. Per germline, CDR1 LNHDA and CDR2 SQIVND (reference sequence). The CDR3 DNA follows: TGTGCCAGTAGTATATCTAACAGGGTTGGGGAACCCCTCCACTTT. This encodes CASSISNRVGEPLHF. Variable domain in full (rest from reference TRBV19 and TRBJ1-6): DGGITQSPKYLFRKEGQNVTLSCEQNLNHDAMYWYRQDPGQGLRLIYYSQIVNDFQKGDIAEGYSVSREKKESFPLTVTSAQKNPTAFYLCASSISNRVGEPLHFGNGTRLTVT.

This chain joins TRBV13 and TRBJ2-7, with D hard to call. Germline V lookup: CDR1 PRHDT, CDR2 FYEKMQ (reference sequence). V lost 1 base and J 4 bases, leaving 5 bases between the germline ends. There are 12 residues in the CDR3. CDR3 protein: CASSLEQYEQYF. The CDR3 coding sequence is TGTGCCAGCAGCTTAGAACAGTACGAGCAGTACTTC.

The chain employs TRBV28 and TRBJ1-2, with 9 bases lining up with TRBD1. V shed 2 bases and J 2 bases; nucleotides not matched to a gene: 6. CDR1 MDHEN and CDR2 SYDVKM come from the germline V gene. This CDR3 spans 16 amino acids. CDR3 region: CASSLAPTGGNYGYTF. Written as DNA, the CDR3 is TGTGCCAGCAGTTTAGCCCCGACAGGGGGAAACTATGGCTACACCTTC.

V usage is TRBV7-3 and J usage is TRBJ1-1; TRBD1 matches at 12 bases. Trimming removed 3 bases from V and 1 base from J; junction bases left unmatched: 0. Germline values: CDR1 SGHTA, CDR2 FQGTGA. This CDR3 contains 15 residues. The CDR3 DNA follows: TGTGCCAGCAGCTTGGGACAGGGGGCGAACACTGAAGCTTTCTTT. It codes for CASSLGQGANTEAFF.

This clone was seen more than once but under ten times. The chain uses TRBV6-6 and TRBJ1-1; D gene uncertain. Between the trimmed V and J ends, which lost 6 bases and 0 bases, there was a span of 11 bases. Germline CDR1 and CDR2: MNHNY and SVGAGI (reference sequence). The CDR3 is 14 residues long. The DNA for the CDR3 is TGTGCCAGCAGCCAGACAAGAGTGAACACTGAAGCTTTCTTT. Protein product: CASSQTRVNTEAFF.

The J gene is TRBJ2-7, the V gene TRBV6-6; D ambiguous. This CDR3 has 11 residues. Trimming left V 7 bases short and J 3 bases short, with 7 bases between. The germline V gene encodes CDR1 MNHNY and CDR2 SVGAGI (reference sequence). The DNA for the CDR3 is TGTGCCAGCAAGTCGGTCTACGAGCAGTACTTC. Translated, it gives CASKSVYEQYF.

The chain recombines TRBV18 with TRBJ1-5, with TRBD1 as a possible D gene (6 bases). Trimming pared 0 bases from V and 6 bases from J, leaving 12 bases between. The CDR3 has 15 amino acids. In germline, CDR1 is KGHSH, CDR2 LQKENI. The CDR3 nucleotides are TGTGCCAGCTCACCACCGGGGGCGGAGTTTCAGCCCCAGCATTTT. Translated: CASSPPGAEFQPQHF.

The chain employs TRBV6-5 and TRBJ2-5, with D perhaps matching TRBD2 (6 bases). Germline V gene lookup returns CDR1 MNHEY and CDR2 SVGAGI. The CDR3 contains 14 residues. V shed 6 bases and J shed 0 bases, with 11 bases lying between them. CDR3 DNA sequence: TGTGCCAGCAGGGGACTGTCGTACCAAGAGACCCAGTACTTC. This codes for CASRGLSYQETQYF.

In this sample, this clone turned up once. The V and J genes are TRBV7-2 and TRBJ1-5; D unclear. CDR3 length: 13 residues. CDR1 and CDR2 from the germline V gene are SGHTA and FQGNSA. Between the trimmed V and J ends, which lost 3 bases and 3 bases, there was a span of 6 bases. Written as DNA, the CDR3 is TGTGCCAGCAGCTTCGGTGACAATCAGCCCCAGCATTTT. This sequence encodes CASSFGDNQPQHF.

A few counts support this clone. The chain links TRBV5-6 to TRBJ1-2; D gene unclear. Germline CDR1 is SGHDT and CDR2 is YYEEEE. The CDR3 is made up of 14 amino acids. The V gene lost 3 bases and the J gene lost 2 bases, with 11 bases spanning the gap. CDR3 coding DNA: TGTGCCAGCAGCTACCGACGGAGCAACTATGGCTACACCTTC. Translating gives CASSYRRSNYGYTF.

This clone was seen just once. This chain joins TRBV29-1 and TRBJ1-2, with 8 bases matching TRBD1. The CDR3 runs to 14 residues. J lost 6 bases, V lost 7 bases, and 13 bases had no gene match. The germline CDR1 and CDR2 sequences are SQVTM and ANQGSEA. The CDR3 is CSARGGQASDGYTF. CDR3 sequence (DNA): TGCAGCGCCAGGGGGGGACAGGCCTCGGATGGCTACACCTTC.

The chain recombines TRBV27 with TRBJ2-5; TRBD1 aligns across 8 bases. From germline, CDR1 is MNHEY and CDR2 SMNVEV (reference sequence). Unmatched junction bases numbered 12, after V lost 6 bases and J lost 3 bases. CDR3 size: 16 residues. The chain's CDR3 is CASRINPGGGKETQYF. CDR3 DNA sequence: TGTGCCAGCAGAATTAACCCAGGGGGCGGAAAAGAGACCCAGTACTTC.

The chain uses TRBV5-4 and TRBJ1-2, with 7 bases fitting TRBD1. Trimming removed 2 bases from V and 0 bases from J; junction bases left unmatched: 1. Germline-derived CDR1 and CDR2 are SGHNT and YYREEE (reference sequence). The CDR3 covers 14 residues. The CDR3 nucleotides read TGTGCCAGCAGCTTTGGACAGGCTAACTATGGCTACACCTTC. Its translation is CASSFGQANYGYTF.

This clone appeared a single time. The chain employs TRBV7-8 and TRBJ2-2; TRBD1 aligns across 8 bases. CDR1 is SGHVS and CDR2 is FQNEAQ in the germline V gene. With V trimmed by 1 base and J by 6 bases, 7 bases remained unmatched. This CDR3 has 16 residues. CDR3 sequence: CASSLVLAGGPGELFF. The CDR3 nucleotides read TGTGCCAGCAGCTTAGTTCTTGCAGGGGGCCCCGGGGAGCTGTTTTTT.

The chain employs TRBV19 and TRBJ2-7; 12 bases map to TRBD2. The CDR3 spans 13 residues. Germline V gene sequence: CDR1 LNHDA, CDR2 SQIVND (reference sequence). Losses at the gene ends were 10 bases for V and 7 bases for J; bases not matched to a gene: 8. The CDR3 DNA is TGTGCCACTAGACTAGCGGGAGTGGAAGAGCAGTACTTC. It encodes CATRLAGVEEQYF.

The V call is TRBV11-2, the J call TRBJ1-3; possibly TRBD1 for D (6 bases). Germline lookup yields CDR1 SGHAT and CDR2 FQNNGV. CDR3 length: 17 amino acids. The V and J ends lost 4 bases and 3 bases respectively, with 19 bases between them. CDR3 in amino acids: CASSYPPGGRDGNTIYF. The DNA of the CDR3 is TGTGCCAGCAGCTATCCGCCCGGGGGGCGGGATGGAAACACCATATATTTT. The variable domain in full, completed from reference TRBV11-2 and TRBJ1-3, reads EAGVAQSPRYKIIEKRQSVAFWCNPISGHATLYWYQQILGQGPKLLIQFQNNGVVDDSQLPKDRFSAERLKGVDSTLKIQPAKLEDSAVYLCASSYPPGGRDGNTIYFGEGSWLTVV.

The chain recombines TRBV9 with TRBJ2-7, with D perhaps TRBD2 (6 bases). The CDR3 loop spans 14 amino acids. Germline lookup yields CDR1 SGDLS and CDR2 YYNGEE. Trimming stripped 0 bases from V and 2 bases from J, with 9 bases between. CDR3 residues: CASSVALAAYEQYF. CDR3 DNA: TGTGCCAGCAGCGTAGCACTAGCAGCCTACGAGCAGTACTTC.

The sample holds one count of this clone. The chain carries TRBV9 and TRBJ2-5, with TRBD1 identical over 7 bases. The J call may not be correct, given that the DNA end is closer to TRBJ2-7. Germline assignment: CDR1 SGDLS and CDR2 YYNGEE. This CDR3 is built from 14 residues. The CDR3 DNA reads as TGTGCCAGCAGCCCCCGGACCGGGACAGACGAGCAGTACTTC. Its protein is CASSPRTGTDEQYF.

The chain employs TRBV9 and TRBJ2-3, with D possibly being TRBD2 (6 bases). V was cut by 1 base and J by 4 bases, with 13 bases left in between. CDR1 is SGDLS and CDR2 is YYNGEE in the germline V gene. CDR3 length equals 15 residues. Written as DNA, the CDR3 is TGTGCCAGCAGCGTATCAGGAGGGGAGGCAGATACGCAGTATTTT. This sequence encodes CASSVSGGEADTQYF.

The rearrangement joins TRBV30 to TRBJ1-3; 9 positions match TRBD1. Per the germline V gene, CDR1 is GTSNPN and CDR2 is SVGIG (reference sequence). This CDR3 has 19 amino acids. The V segment lost 2 bases and the J segment 2 bases; nucleotides outside the gene matches: 16. The CDR3 here is CAWSPSHPGTGRAGNTIYF. The CDR3 region has the DNA TGTGCCTGGAGTCCCTCGCACCCCGGGACAGGGAGAGCTGGAAACACCATATATTTT.

The gene calls are TRBV6-4 and TRBJ1-1; D remains unclear. The CDR3 loop spans 14 amino acids. The V gene's germline CDR1 is MRHNA and CDR2 SNTAGT. V dropped 0 bases and J dropped 5 bases, with 10 bases sitting between them. In DNA form, the CDR3 reads TGTGCCAGCAGTGACTCGCCAGACAAGACTGAAGCTTTCTTT. Amino acids: CASSDSPDKTEAFF.

The rearrangement joins TRBV4-2 to TRBJ1-1; D may be TRBD1 (5 bases). The V gene lost 0 bases and the J gene lost 6 bases, with 8 bases spanning the gap. This CDR3 is built from 13 residues. Germline V gene sequence: CDR1 LGHNA, CDR2 YNFKEQ. CDR3 in amino acids: CASSQDRGSEAFF. DNA for the CDR3: TGTGCCAGCAGCCAAGATCGGGGGTCTGAAGCTTTCTTT.

The V gene is TRBV7-2, the J gene TRBJ2-5, with a tentative D call TRBD2 (5 bases). V was cut by 3 bases and J by 6 bases, with 8 bases left in between. The germline V gene encodes CDR1 SGHTA and CDR2 FQGNSA. The CDR3 consists of 12 residues. Here the CDR3 DNA reads TGTGCCAGCAGCTTGGGAGAAAAGACCCAGTACTTC. Its translation is CASSLGEKTQYF.

This sequence joins TRBV5-1 and TRBJ2-7; no firm D call. Germline CDR1 and CDR2: SGHRS and YFSETQ. The length of the CDR3 is 12 residues. V was clipped by 0 bases and J by 4 bases, with 5 bases between them. The CDR3 DNA sequence: TGCGCCAGCAGCTTGGGGCGGTACGAGCAGTACTTC. Encoded protein: CASSLGRYEQYF.